These T cell receptor beta chains were read from a single sample in a study of regulatory T cells in long-lasting Graves disease. TCRdb reprocessed the multiplex PCR reads with MiXCR, giving one entry per CDR3 protein. The table has approximately 500,000 distinct CDR3 sequences, approximately 21% seen once. Sequencing used peripheral blood mononuclear cells (PBMCs), obtained when the disease was refractory, from a patient treated with antithyroid drugs. The receptor source for this set is a female donor with Graves disease. CDR3s include the opening cysteine and the closing phenylalanine or tryptophan. Each record gives: clone size, J gene, D gene, V gene, CDR3 DNA, CDR3 protein. D genes are given only for firm matches. Clone sizes are given selectively: once, few, many, or a class where the clone is expanded.

clone size: many
J gene: TRBJ1-4
D gene: TRBD1
V gene: TRBV12-3/TRBV12-4
CDR3 DNA: TGTGCCAGCAGTTCCAGGGGGTATGAAAAGCTGTTTTTT
CDR3 protein: CASSSRGYEKLFF

clone size: NA
J gene: TRBJ2-3
D gene: TRBD2
V gene: TRBV6-1
CDR3 DNA: TGTGCCAGCGACTCGACGGGACTAGCGGGGGGGCGAATCACAGATACGCAGTATTTT
CDR3 protein: CASDSTGLAGGRITDTQYF

clone size: NA
J gene: TRBJ2-7
D gene: NA
V gene: TRBV6-1
CDR3 DNA: TGTGCCAGCACCCGGGGGGCGGAGTCCTACGAGCAGTACTTC
CDR3 protein: CASTRGAESYEQYF

clone size: many
J gene: TRBJ1-2
D gene: NA
V gene: TRBV28
CDR3 DNA: TGTGCCAGCAGTTCCTCCTCGACAGGTTTCTATGGCTACACCTTC
CDR3 protein: CASSSSSTGFYGYTF

clone size: few
J gene: TRBJ2-7
D gene: TRBD1
V gene: TRBV13
CDR3 DNA: TGTGCCAGCAGCCTAGGGGACAGGGTTCCTGACGAGCAGTACTTC
CDR3 protein: CASSLGDRVPDEQYF

clone size: NA
J gene: TRBJ2-7
D gene: NA
V gene: TRBV20-1
CDR3 DNA: TGCAGTGCTAGAGTACTAGGCGAGCAGTACTTC
CDR3 protein: CSARVLGEQYF

clone size: many
J gene: TRBJ1-2
D gene: TRBD1
V gene: TRBV10-3
CDR3 DNA: TGTGCCATCAGTGAAGGACAGGAAGGCTACACCTTC
CDR3 protein: CAISEGQEGYTF

clone size: many
J gene: TRBJ1-2
D gene: TRBD1
V gene: TRBV24-1
CDR3 DNA: TGTGCCACCAGTGAAGAGGGACAGCTCAATGGCTACACCTTC
CDR3 protein: CATSEEGQLNGYTF

clone size: NA
J gene: TRBJ1-2
D gene: TRBD1
V gene: TRBV28
CDR3 DNA: TGTGCCAGCAACAAAAGGTGGCAGGGGGTCTATGTTTCGTATGGCTACACCTTC
CDR3 protein: CASNKRWQGVYVSYGYTF

clone size: NA
J gene: TRBJ1-1
D gene: NA
V gene: TRBV5-1
CDR3 DNA: TGCGCCAGCAGCTGGGGGGACGGGGCCACTGAAGCTTTCTTT
CDR3 protein: CASSWGDGATEAFF

clone size: NA
J gene: TRBJ2-7
D gene: NA
V gene: TRBV30
CDR3 DNA: TGTGCCTGGAGTGCCACGTGGTCAGGGAACTACGAGCAGTACTTC
CDR3 protein: CAWSATWSGNYEQYF

clone size: NA
J gene: TRBJ2-7
D gene: TRBD1
V gene: TRBV27
CDR3 DNA: TGTGCCAGCAGGACAGGGGGCGCGTCCGACGAGCAGTACTTC
CDR3 protein: CASRTGGASDEQYF

clone size: NA
J gene: TRBJ2-7
D gene: NA
V gene: TRBV7-9
CDR3 DNA: TGTGCCAGCAGCCCCGCCAGGGATATATCTACCGGGTACTTC
CDR3 protein: CASSPARDISTGYF

clone size: NA
J gene: TRBJ1-2
D gene: NA
V gene: TRBV7-2
CDR3 DNA: TGTGCCAGCAGCTTAGCGCCGGAAATCGGCTACACCTTC
CDR3 protein: CASSLAPEIGYTF

clone size: many
J gene: TRBJ2-7
D gene: NA
V gene: TRBV2
CDR3 DNA: TGTGCCAGCAGGAGGGAGATAACAGGGAGGGCGGAATACGAGCAGTACTTC
CDR3 protein: CASRREITGRAEYEQYF

clone size: many
J gene: TRBJ1-1
D gene: NA
V gene: TRBV28
CDR3 DNA: TGTGCCAGCAGTTTTGAGAGGGATATGAACACTGAAGCTTTCTTT
CDR3 protein: CASSFERDMNTEAFF

clone size: few
J gene: TRBJ2-7
D gene: TRBD2
V gene: TRBV5-8
CDR3 DNA: TGTGCCAGCAGGTCGGGACTAGCGGGAGGGATCGGCGAGCAGTACTTC
CDR3 protein: CASRSGLAGGIGEQYF

clone size: NA
J gene: TRBJ2-2
D gene: TRBD1
V gene: TRBV5-1
CDR3 DNA: TGCGCCAGCAGCACGACAGGGGGCCTCACCGGGGAGCTGTTTTTT
CDR3 protein: CASSTTGGLTGELFF

clone size: once
J gene: TRBJ2-7
D gene: NA
V gene: TRBV19
CDR3 DNA: TGTGCCAGTAGTCGGGGGATGGGCTCCTACGAGCAGTACTTC
CDR3 protein: CASSRGMGSYEQYF

clone size: NA
J gene: TRBJ1-4
D gene: TRBD1
V gene: TRBV19
CDR3 DNA: TGTGCCAGTAGTACTACAGGGGCCTTTTCTACTAATGAAAAACTGTTTTTT
CDR3 protein: CASSTTGAFSTNEKLFF

clone size: NA
J gene: TRBJ2-7
D gene: NA
V gene: TRBV7-9
CDR3 DNA: TGTGCCAGCAGCCCATTTAGCCCAGATTTGGAGCAGTACTTC
CDR3 protein: CASSPFSPDLEQYF

clone size: many
J gene: TRBJ1-5
D gene: TRBD1
V gene: TRBV19
CDR3 DNA: TGTGCCAGTAGTCCCCGCCGGGACAGGGTCAATCAGCCCCAGCATTTT
CDR3 protein: CASSPRRDRVNQPQHF

clone size: NA
J gene: TRBJ1-2
D gene: NA
V gene: TRBV4-3
CDR3 DNA: TGCGCCAGCAGCCATGCCTTCCTCGGTGGCTACACCTTC
CDR3 protein: CASSHAFLGGYTF

clone size: NA
J gene: TRBJ1-1
D gene: NA
V gene: TRBV7-9
CDR3 DNA: TGTGCCAGCAGCTTAGAGACGCAACGAACTGAAGCTTTCTTT
CDR3 protein: CASSLETQRTEAFF

clone size: many
J gene: TRBJ1-2
D gene: NA
V gene: TRBV2
CDR3 DNA: TGTGCCAGCAGTGAAGCGCTTCAGGGAGTAGATGGCTACACCTTC
CDR3 protein: CASSEALQGVDGYTF

clone size: many
J gene: TRBJ2-5
D gene: TRBD2
V gene: TRBV2
CDR3 DNA: TGTGCCAGCAGTGAAGCGAGGCTAGCGGGGGTCCGGGAGACCCAGTACTTC
CDR3 protein: CASSEARLAGVRETQYF

clone size: few
J gene: TRBJ2-5
D gene: NA
V gene: TRBV7-2
CDR3 DNA: TGTGCCAGCAGCCCGACAAAGACCCAGTACTTC
CDR3 protein: CASSPTKTQYF

clone size: many
J gene: TRBJ2-5
D gene: TRBD1
V gene: TRBV6-2/TRBV6-3
CDR3 DNA: TGTGCCAGCAGTGAAGCGTTCGGACAGGGGGCAGAGACCCAGTACTTC
CDR3 protein: CASSEAFGQGAETQYF

clone size: NA
J gene: TRBJ1-3
D gene: NA
V gene: TRBV15
CDR3 DNA: TGTGCCACCAGCCGGGACGCCTCAGGGGCAAGCTCTGGAAACACCATATATTTT
CDR3 protein: CATSRDASGASSGNTIYF

clone size: many
J gene: TRBJ2-7
D gene: NA
V gene: TRBV12-3/TRBV12-4
CDR3 DNA: TGTGCCAGCAGCCCTCAGGAGTTCTATTACGAGCAGTACTTC
CDR3 protein: CASSPQEFYYEQYF

clone size: many
J gene: TRBJ1-4
D gene: TRBD1
V gene: TRBV28
CDR3 DNA: TGTGCCAGCAGTTTTCAGACAGGGCGGGCAACTAATGAAAAACTGTTTTTT
CDR3 protein: CASSFQTGRATNEKLFF

clone size: NA
J gene: TRBJ2-7
D gene: TRBD2
V gene: TRBV24-1
CDR3 DNA: TGTGCCACCAGTTCCAGCGGGAGCGGTAACGAGCAGTACTTC
CDR3 protein: CATSSSGSGNEQYF

clone size: many
J gene: TRBJ1-6
D gene: TRBD1
V gene: TRBV13
CDR3 DNA: TGTGCCAGCAGCCCCGAGGGGGCCGGATCACCCCTCCACTTT
CDR3 protein: CASSPEGAGSPLHF

clone size: few
J gene: TRBJ1-6
D gene: NA
V gene: TRBV5-1
CDR3 DNA: TGCGCCAGCAGCTTGGATCCGGGCGGGGGACCCCTCCACTTT
CDR3 protein: CASSLDPGGGPLHF

clone size: NA
J gene: TRBJ1-4
D gene: TRBD1
V gene: TRBV27
CDR3 DNA: TGTGCCAGCAGTCCGACAGGGTTTCGGGAAAAACTGTTTTTT
CDR3 protein: CASSPTGFREKLFF

clone size: NA
J gene: TRBJ1-1
D gene: NA
V gene: TRBV28
CDR3 DNA: TGTGCCAGCACTCGACTCGGGACGGCGAACACTGAAGCTTTCTTT
CDR3 protein: CASTRLGTANTEAFF

clone size: few
J gene: TRBJ2-7
D gene: TRBD2
V gene: TRBV20-1
CDR3 DNA: TGCAGTGCTAGAGATTTTCGGACTAGCGCCTACGAGCAGTACTTC
CDR3 protein: CSARDFRTSAYEQYF

clone size: many
J gene: TRBJ1-2
D gene: TRBD1
V gene: TRBV15
CDR3 DNA: TGTGCCACCAGCAGAGGGGACAGGGACAATGGCTACACCTTC
CDR3 protein: CATSRGDRDNGYTF

clone size: few
J gene: TRBJ1-1
D gene: NA
V gene: TRBV14
CDR3 DNA: TGTGCCAGCAGCCAAGTGAGGGTCCCCACGCGTGAAGCTTTCTTT
CDR3 protein: CASSQVRVPTREAFF

clone size: NA
J gene: TRBJ1-1
D gene: TRBD1
V gene: TRBV20-1
CDR3 DNA: TGCAGTGCTGGGAAACCGATGACAGGGATGAACACTGAAGCTTTCTTT
CDR3 protein: CSAGKPMTGMNTEAFF

clone size: few
J gene: TRBJ1-1
D gene: NA
V gene: TRBV19
CDR3 DNA: TGTGCCAGTAGTATAGATCGGACAGTTATGAACACTGAAGCTTTCTTT
CDR3 protein: CASSIDRTVMNTEAFF

clone size: few
J gene: TRBJ1-3
D gene: TRBD1
V gene: TRBV28
CDR3 DNA: TGTGCCAGCAGCGGACAGGGACTCGGAAACACCATATATTTT
CDR3 protein: CASSGQGLGNTIYF

clone size: NA
J gene: TRBJ2-7
D gene: NA
V gene: TRBV6-1
CDR3 DNA: TGTGCCAGCAAGCTTGACTCGGGTTACTACGAGCAGTACTTC
CDR3 protein: CASKLDSGYYEQYF

clone size: NA
J gene: TRBJ2-5
D gene: NA
V gene: TRBV5-1
CDR3 DNA: TGCGCCAGCAGCGTGGGACCTAAAGAGACCCAGTACTTC
CDR3 protein: CASSVGPKETQYF

clone size: NA
J gene: TRBJ2-5
D gene: NA
V gene: TRBV5-1
CDR3 DNA: TGCGCCAGCAGCAGGGACGGGAAGCCGGGCCGGGAGACCCAGTACTTC
CDR3 protein: CASSRDGKPGRETQYF

clone size: NA
J gene: TRBJ1-4
D gene: NA
V gene: TRBV9
CDR3 DNA: TGTGCCAGCAGCGTAGCCTTCGGACCCCAAAGAATAACTAATGAAAAACTGTTTTTT
CDR3 protein: CASSVAFGPQRITNEKLFF

clone size: NA
J gene: TRBJ2-2
D gene: TRBD2
V gene: TRBV14
CDR3 DNA: TGTGCCAGCAGCCACGGACTAGCGGGAGTACTCGGGGAGCTGTTTTTT
CDR3 protein: CASSHGLAGVLGELFF

clone size: NA
J gene: TRBJ2-7
D gene: NA
V gene: TRBV5-1
CDR3 DNA: TGCGCCAGCAGCGAAAGTTGGTCGGACGAGCAGTACTTC
CDR3 protein: CASSESWSDEQYF

clone size: few
J gene: TRBJ2-2
D gene: NA
V gene: TRBV12-3/TRBV12-4
CDR3 DNA: TGTGCCAGCAGTTTGGGGTGGGTGGACACCGGGGAGCTGTTTTTT
CDR3 protein: CASSLGWVDTGELFF

clone size: few
J gene: TRBJ1-6
D gene: NA
V gene: TRBV11-3
CDR3 DNA: TGTGCCAGCAGCTTCTCGACCAGTTCACCCCTCCACTTT
CDR3 protein: CASSFSTSSPLHF

clone size: few
J gene: TRBJ2-6
D gene: TRBD1
V gene: TRBV6-5
CDR3 DNA: TGTGCCAGCAGTTTCTTTCTAGGACAGGGGGCGTTCGGGGCCAACGTCCTGACTTTC
CDR3 protein: CASSFFLGQGAFGANVLTF

clone size: many
J gene: TRBJ2-5
D gene: NA
V gene: TRBV6-1
CDR3 DNA: TGTGCCAGCACCTTGCATGGGATTAAAGAGACCCAGTACTTC
CDR3 protein: CASTLHGIKETQYF

clone size: many
J gene: TRBJ1-1
D gene: NA
V gene: TRBV11-2
CDR3 DNA: TGTGCCAGCACCTTTAACACTGAAGCTTTCTTT
CDR3 protein: CASTFNTEAFF

clone size: NA
J gene: TRBJ2-2
D gene: TRBD1
V gene: TRBV19
CDR3 DNA: TGTGCCAGTAGGGACAGGGGGCGCGTAAGCGGGGAGCTGTTTTTT
CDR3 protein: CASRDRGRVSGELFF

clone size: many
J gene: TRBJ1-2
D gene: NA
V gene: TRBV2
CDR3 DNA: TGTGCCAGCAGGGAGGACAGCTCCTATGGCTACACCTTC
CDR3 protein: CASREDSSYGYTF

clone size: many
J gene: TRBJ2-7
D gene: NA
V gene: TRBV11-2
CDR3 DNA: TGTGCCAGCAGCATGGACAGACCCTACGAGCAGTACTTC
CDR3 protein: CASSMDRPYEQYF

clone size: NA
J gene: TRBJ1-2
D gene: NA
V gene: TRBV5-6
CDR3 DNA: TGTGCCAGCAGGAGGGCGAACTATGGCTACACCTTC
CDR3 protein: CASRRANYGYTF

clone size: NA
J gene: TRBJ2-5
D gene: NA
V gene: TRBV7-9
CDR3 DNA: TGTGCCAGCAGCTTGGGTCAGAAGGGCGCAGAGACCCAGTACTTC
CDR3 protein: CASSLGQKGAETQYF

clone size: NA
J gene: TRBJ1-1
D gene: NA
V gene: TRBV5-1
CDR3 DNA: TGCGTCAGCAAAGGGAGGACCCTCACTGAAGCTTTCTTT
CDR3 protein: CVSKGRTLTEAFF

clone size: NA
J gene: TRBJ1-1
D gene: NA
V gene: TRBV13
CDR3 DNA: TGTGCCAGCAGCCCGAACGTGGAGGGGGAAGCTTTCTTT
CDR3 protein: CASSPNVEGEAFF